This T cell receptor (beta chain) comes out of a study of blood T cell repertoires in COVID-19. Repertoires were generated with immunoSEQ multiplex PCR, while TCRdb's copy carries only in-frame clones and drops some. The sample carries more than 250,000 clones, approximately 89% recorded once. Germline V gene lookup returns CDR1 MNHEY and CDR2 SMNVEV (reference sequence). This CDR3 is 13 amino acids long. V was pared by 2 bases and J by 9 bases, with 4 bases of the junction left unmatched. J is TRBJ2-4 and V is TRBV27; 7 bases are shared with TRBD2. The sequencing sample was made of PBMCs or T cells enriched from blood (not recorded which). This TCR derives from a woman between 18 and 30 years old who had recovered from COVID-19. CDR3 region: CASSLGGEGIQYF. The CDR3 nucleotides are TGTGCCAGCAGTTTAGGGGGGGAAGGCATTCAGTACTTC.